This T cell receptor (beta chain) was documented in a study of blood T cell repertoires in COVID-19. Study information: T cells, B-cell-depleted T cells, or PBMCs provided the cDNA or gDNA that served as material.

Some clones are missing from TCRdb's copy, which holds only in-frame ones; the method was immunoSEQ multiplex PCR. Altogether 70,000 or so clones are present, over 80% being singletons, with the ten largest covering approximately 2.4%. Turning to this clone: One junction end does not reproduce the germline sequence, and a read error may be involved.

This CDR3 comprises 14 residues. Germline CDR1 and CDR2: SGHTA and FQGNSA. This chain uses TRBV7-2 with TRBJ2-7; 7 bases line up with TRBD1. The origin of this receptor is a man older than 75 with active or convalescent COVID-19. Sequenced input: peripheral blood. Here the CDR3 reads CASSLIWGQGVHYF. CDR3 in DNA: TGTGCCAGCAGCTTAATCTGGGGGCAGGGGGTTCACTATTTC.